This T cell receptor beta chain derives from a study of beta chain features in type 1 diabetes. The overall study: The study found patients and healthy donors alike in age, gender and cell yields.

The whole isolated RNA underwent reverse transcription, so sequencing captured expressed TCRB transcripts. The table came from immunoSEQ multiplex PCR; TCRdb's copy has only in-frame clones and leaves some out. This sample has around 430,000 clones, with 30% found just once. There was one heparinised blood draw per donor, averaging approximately 120 mL. Germline values: CDR1 SGDLS, CDR2 YYNGEE. Trimming cost V 3 bases and J 1 base, with 10 bases left between them. The CDR3 loop spans 14 amino acids. The sequenced material came from naive CD4+ T cells from blood. The TCR originated in a man between 18 and 35 years old in good health. The V gene is TRBV9, the J gene TRBJ1-1, with D possibly being TRBD1 (5 bases). CDR3 sequence (DNA): TGTGCCAGCAGCGACCGGGACCGGAACACTGAAGCTTTCTTT. This gives the protein CASSDRDRNTEAFF.